What follows is one TCR beta chain and its context. Its recognized antigen is unknown. Base qualities are not recorded, but no much larger clone differs from it by a single base. The data were taken from a study of shared clonotypes between healthy human individuals (dated by TCRdb to the early 2020s). About the study as a whole: The cohort included a few men and two women between 18 and 49 years of age. For each donor, CD4 naive and CD4 memory were each given three plates, CD8 naive was given two plates, and CD8 memory was given one plate. Libraries were prepared and TCR repertoires were sequenced by different laboratories using diverse techniques, in order to increase sequencing depth and limit assay-specific biases. Each donor's leukapheresis produced roughly between about 0.8 and 10 billion PBMCs. To estimate repertoire size and how much clonotype sharing occurs between individuals, the study deeply sequenced the blood TCR repertoires of roughly 5 healthy adults.

The donors were healthy, HIV-negative adults who had no recently reported acute infections or vaccinations. All donors were Caucasian adults living in Nashville, Tennessee, USA. Magnetic negative selection was used to enrich CD4+ T cells, after which naive cells were positively selected on CD45RA and the negative fraction became the memory subset. Blood was collected by leukapheresis, and PBMCs were isolated by Ficoll-Histopaque density gradient centrifugation and then cryopreserved in liquid nitrogen vapor phase. Analytical flow cytometry was used to check the purity and quantity of every magnetically sorted T cell population. Each sorted fraction had its genomic DNA isolated and then quantified by UV absorbance on a Nanodrop 2000c. Based on the germline V gene, the CDR1 and CDR2 sequences are SGHRS and YFSETQ. V was cut back by 5 bases and J by 2 bases, leaving a gap of 17 bases between them. The CDR3 goes from the cysteine to the phenylalanine over 15 residues. Solely the CDR3 DNA is kept, with 45 bases framed from the first base.

Summary of the overall study and its limitations: Because the study included a small number of donors, the genetic and exposure-history diversity represented was limited. Even with the large sequencing depth, rarefaction of the sorted-subset datasets indicated that sequencing was incomplete. Larger estimated clonotype richness was generally found for naive subsets than for memory subsets. Clonotypes shared by all four sorted-subset donors showed higher generation probabilities than non-shared clonotypes. Based on pairwise subsampling, the degree of clonotype sharing among donors was expected to be affected by sequencing depth. Sampling was restricted to blood, and TCR repertoires in tissues likely differ from the TCR repertoires found in blood. Roughly 5.2% of naive CD4, 3.5% of naive CD8, around 2.3% of memory CD4, and 0.4% of memory CD8 clonotypes were shared across a few donors.

TCR CDR3 regions were amplified from genomic DNA by multiplex PCR using the deep immunoSEQ assay. Extracted genomic DNA from each cell subset was spread evenly across all wells of several immunoSEQ 96-well plates, with each plate serving as a replicate. For sorted subsets, approximately 210 ng genomic DNA, equal to about 30,000 T cell genomes, was loaded into each replicate PCR. Purified libraries were measured with a Qubit 3.0 fluorometer, size-checked on a Bioanalyzer 2100, and measured again with the KAPA Library Quantification kit. Each immunoSEQ 96-well plate was sequenced on its own single-read 150-cycle Illumina NextSeq 550 flow cell. As for the original processing: The immunoSEQ output contained only junctional sequences without quality scores, so filtering could not match that applied to full-length reads. Sequences were annotated with PyIR, a Python wrapper for IgBLAST v1.9, and V/J genes and CDR3 were assigned using IMGT germline references. Reads were filtered out if the reads had weak V/J assignments (E-value above 1e-6), no CDR3, stop codons, out-of-frame junctions, or ambiguous translated residues. V3J clonotypes were defined as sequences sharing an identical inferred V gene, J gene, and CDR3 amino acid sequence. The percentage overlap between two repertoires was calculated by dividing the number of shared unique clonotypes by the size of the smaller repertoire. Repertoire richness was assessed with RTK rarefaction, the Chao1 estimator, and Recon v2.1 estimates of unobserved clonotypes. For all TCRbeta clonotypes obtained by the gDNA method from a handful of donors, generation probabilities were computed with OLGA. TCRdb took this table from immuneACCESS and kept in-frame rearrangements with V and J called. Such tables lack part of the clones; where checked against another copy, unresolved V genes explain under half of the gap, and the rest is unexplained. V, J and clone size were drawn from that table, and D and trimming were deduced from the DNA. This sample comprises 2 million to 3 million clones, over 85% of them detected only once. Of the sample, approximately 0.37% is held by the ten largest clones.

Sequences were obtained from naive CD4+ T cells from PBMCs. The cell subset or site label corresponds to: CD45RA+ positively selected. This chain is built from TRBV5-1 and TRBJ2-7; the D match is possibly TRBD1 or TRBD2, with 5 bases aligned in each. The TCR was taken from a man aged 18 to 30 in good health. Some clones in this sample may be carry-over from other donors' samples. The CDR3 reads as follows: CASSSTTGTTYEQYF. The sequence in DNA is TGCGCCAGCAGTAGTACGACCGGGACGACCTACGAGCAGTACTTC.